This is a list of T cell receptor beta chains from one sample in a study of blood T cell repertoires in COVID-19. Data came from immunoSEQ multiplex PCR; TCRdb stores just in-frame clones and leaves some out. The table lists a few hundred thousand clones, about 83% of them singletons, with over 6% in the top ten. Sample: PBMCs or T cells enriched from blood (not recorded which). The receptors originated from a woman aged 40-49 years who had recovered from COVID-19. CDR3s include the opening cysteine and the closing phenylalanine or tryptophan. Each record gives: V gene, clone size, J gene, D gene, CDR3 DNA, CDR3 protein. The D gene is left open where the match is weak. Only some rows state a clone size, as once, few, many or a class for expanded clones.

TRBV3-1/TRBV3-2	once	TRBJ2-3	TRBD1	TGTGCCAGCAGCCACCGGACAGGTACCATACCCGATACGCAGTATTTT	CASSHRTGTIPDTQYF
TRBV24-1	-	TRBJ2-5	-	TGTGCCGTTGACAGCGCGCTCCAAGAGACCCAGTACTTC	CAVDSALQETQYF
TRBV10-3	-	TRBJ2-7	-	TGTGCCACCCTTAAAGAGGGTTACGAGCAGTACTTC	CATLKEGYEQYF
TRBV27	-	TRBJ2-1	TRBD1	TGTGCCAGCAAGGACAGGGAAATCAGCAATGAGCAGTTCTTC	CASKDREISNEQFF
TRBV27	many	TRBJ2-1	TRBD2	TGTGCCAGCAGTTTAATCTCTAGCGGGAGAGATGAGCAGTTCTTC	CASSLISSGRDEQFF
TRBV7-9	few	TRBJ1-6	TRBD1	TGTGCCAGCAGCTTAAAGGGGACAGGGGATTCACCCCTCCACTTT	CASSLKGTGDSPLHF
TRBV28	-	TRBJ2-6	-	TGTGCCAGCAGTTTAGGAACAGGGTTCGGGGCCAACGTCCTGACTTTC	CASSLGTGFGANVLTF
TRBV7-9	-	TRBJ1-4	-	TGTGCCAGCAGCTTAGCGCCGGGGAGTCGTGAAAAACTGTTTTTT	CASSLAPGSREKLFF
TRBV7-2	-	TRBJ2-4	TRBD1	TGTGCCAGCAGCTTAATGCAGGGGGCTCCCAAAAACATTCAGTACTTC	CASSLMQGAPKNIQYF
TRBV6-5	-	TRBJ2-7	TRBD2	TGTGCCAGCAGGTTGGCGGGAGACCTCTACGAGCAGTACTTC	CASRLAGDLYEQYF
TRBV28	-	TRBJ2-1	TRBD2	TGTGCCAGCAGTTTAGTGGTTAGCGGGAGAGATGAGCAGTTCTTC	CASSLVVSGRDEQFF
TRBV28	few	TRBJ1-2	-	TGTGCCAGCAGTTTAATCAGGGGAGATGGCTACACCTTC	CASSLIRGDGYTF
TRBV30	-	TRBJ1-6	-	TGTGCCTGGAGTATGGAGGGAATGTCACCCCTCCACTTT	CAWSMEGMSPLHF
TRBV7-2	-	TRBJ1-5	-	TGTGCCAGCAGCTTACGGTTCGGGGGCAATCAGCCCCAGCATTTT	CASSLRFGGNQPQHF
TRBV29-1	-	TRBJ1-1	-	TGCAGCGTTAGGCCTGCCGAGACAGGGAACACTGAAGCTTTCTTT	CSVRPAETGNTEAFF
TRBV7-9	once	TRBJ2-1	TRBD1	TGTGCCAGCAGCGCCGTCCCGGGACAGGGCTCGGGCTACAATGAGCAGTTCTTC	CASSAVPGQGSGYNEQFF
TRBV18	-	TRBJ1-5	TRBD1	TGTGCCAGCAAGACAGGGAATAGCAATCAGCCCCAGCATTTT	CASKTGNSNQPQHF
TRBV30	-	TRBJ1-6	-	TGTGCCGGGACTCCAGGGGCCTCACCCCTCCACTTT	CAGTPGASPLHF
TRBV5-8	once	TRBJ2-2	TRBD1	TGTGCCAGCAGCGAAGGAGCTGGCGACAGGGGAACCGGGGAGCTGTTTTTT	CASSEGAGDRGTGELFF
TRBV19	once	TRBJ1-2	-	TGTGCCAGTAGTAAAACAGGGATCGCTGGTGGCTACACCTTC	CASSKTGIAGGYTF
TRBV7-2	-	TRBJ1-6	TRBD1	TGTGCCAGCAGCGCCTCGACAGGGTTCCTAGTCAATTCACCCCTCCACTTT	CASSASTGFLVNSPLHF
TRBV6-4	once	TRBJ2-5	TRBD2	TGTGCCAGCAGTGACAGTCCCGGGATACTAGCGGGAGGTTTAGAGACCCAGTACTTC	CASSDSPGILAGGLETQYF
TRBV6-5	-	TRBJ2-2	-	TGTGCCAGCAGTTACTCACGAGGAGGGGAGCTGTTTTTT	CASSYSRGGELFF
TRBV15	-	TRBJ1-4	-	TGTGCCACCAGCAGAGATATACAGTTTAATGAAAAACTGTTTTTT	CATSRDIQFNEKLFF
TRBV6-5	-	TRBJ1-2	-	TGTGCCAGCATGGTAGGAGGGAGCTACACCTTC	CASMVGGSYTF
TRBV7-8	-	TRBJ2-7	-	TGTGCCAGCAGCTTAGAAGCGCGATCCGTCCCCTCCTACGAGCAGTACTTC	CASSLEARSVPSYEQYF
TRBV5-1	-	TRBJ2-1	TRBD2	TGCGCCAGCAGCTTTACTAGCGGCAGCTCCTACAATGAGCAGTTCTTC	CASSFTSGSSYNEQFF
TRBV5-4	-	TRBJ2-5	TRBD2	TGTGCCAGCAGCGGGAGGGCGCCCGATCGTGAGACCCAGTACTTC	CASSGRAPDRETQYF
TRBV20-1	-	TRBJ1-1	-	TGCAGTGCTAGTCTCGGGGGGCCTGACACTGAAGCTTTCTTT	CSASLGGPDTEAFF
TRBV3-1/TRBV3-2	-	TRBJ1-4	-	TGTGCCAGCAGCCAACGTTCAGGTTTCGTTGAAAAACTGTTTTTT	CASSQRSGFVEKLFF
TRBV7-2	once	TRBJ2-1	-	TGTGCCAGCAGCTCATTCGGGACTCCGAAGCAGTTCTTC	CASSSFGTPKQFF
TRBV6-5	-	TRBJ1-6	TRBD1	TGTGCCAGCAGTTACGTCGACAGGGGTAATTCACCCCTCCACTTT	CASSYVDRGNSPLHF
TRBV7-2	-	TRBJ2-3	TRBD2	TGTGCCAGCAGCTTAGGGGTTTTAGCGGGAGTAGTAGATACGCAGTATTTT	CASSLGVLAGVVDTQYF
TRBV18	-	TRBJ1-5	-	TGTGCCAGCTCACCAGATGGAGATCAGCCCCAGCATTTT	CASSPDGDQPQHF